The 12 T cell receptor beta chains below all came from one sample that was sequenced in a study of blood T cell repertoires in COVID-19. Profiling relied on immunoSEQ multiplex PCR, and the TCRdb table lists in-frame clones only, not all of them. Seen here are around 300,000 clones, 85% observed once, and the top ten hold about an eighth. The sample taken for sequencing was peripheral blood. The receptors originated from a human donor in a cohort sampled during active COVID-19.

The chain joins TRBV6-5 to TRBJ2-2; 7 bases match TRBD1. The V gene's germline CDR1 is MNHEY and CDR2 SVGAGI. V lost 0 bases and J lost 8; bases outside the gene matches: 6. CDR3 length: 15 residues. DNA of the CDR3: TGTGCCAGCAGTTACTCGAACAGGGGAGTGGGGGAGCTGTTTTTT. This translates into CASSYSNRGVGELFF.

This sequence joins TRBV6-2 or TRBV6-3 and TRBJ2-3; 10 bases are a match to TRBD2. Germline lookup yields CDR1 MNHEY and CDR2 SVGEGT. Trimming at V came to 4 bases and at J to 4 bases, leaving 5 bases not matched to a gene. This CDR3 region has 15 residues. This chain's CDR3 is CASSSSGRVADTQYF. In nucleotides, the CDR3 is TGTGCCAGCAGTTCTAGCGGGAGAGTGGCAGATACGCAGTATTTT.

The V and J genes are TRBV6-5 and TRBJ2-7; TRBD1 matches at 8 bases. The length of the CDR3 is 14 residues. J lost 6 bases, V lost 3 bases, and 7 bases had no gene match. Germline V gene sequence: CDR1 MNHEY, CDR2 SVGAGI. The CDR3 region is CASSYRTGSREQYF. The CDR3 bases are TGTGCCAGCAGTTATAGGACAGGGTCGCGCGAGCAGTACTTC.

This chain uses TRBV5-6 with TRBJ2-1; the match to TRBD1 covers 7 bases. This CDR3 spans 13 amino acids. Germline V gene lookup returns CDR1 SGHDT and CDR2 YYEEEE. The J segment lost 0 bases and the V segment lost 9 bases, leaving 3 bases of the junction unmatched. This CDR3 is CATRQGSYNEQFF. The CDR3 DNA reads TGTGCCACCAGACAGGGCTCCTACAATGAGCAGTTCTTC.

J is TRBJ2-7 and V is TRBV7-9; D not resolved. V was shortened by 3 bases and J by 0 bases, with 3 bases between the two germline ends. The CDR3 is 12 residues long. CDR1 and CDR2 from the germline V gene are SEHNR and FQNEAQ (reference sequence). CDR3: CASSFGSYEQYF. Written as DNA, the CDR3 is TGTGCCAGCAGCTTCGGCTCCTACGAGCAGTACTTC.

CDR3 protein: CASNSVSEAFF. The CDR3 nucleotides read TGTGCCAGCAACTCGGTGTCTGAAGCTTTCTTT. V gene TRBV5-4 combines with J gene TRBJ1-1; D gene uncertain. V was shortened by 6 bases and J by 6 bases, with 9 bases between the two germline ends. Germline V gene lookup returns CDR1 SGHNT and CDR2 YYREEE (reference sequence). The CDR3 extends over 11 amino acids.

This sequence joins TRBV28 and TRBJ2-1, with D possibly TRBD1 on 5 matching bases. Trimming removed 5 bases at V and 5 bases at J, with 19 bases between. Per germline, CDR1 MDHEN and CDR2 SYDVKM. The CDR3 runs 16 residues. The CDR3 DNA follows: TGTGCCAGCAGTGAGGTGGGAACGAGCAGGGACAATGAGCAGTTCTTC. The encoded protein is CASSEVGTSRDNEQFF.

V is TRBV18 and J is TRBJ1-1; D not certain. The germline CDR1 and CDR2 sequences are KGHSH and LQKENI. Trimming shortened V by 6 bases and J by 3 bases, and 11 bases separated the two germline ends. The CDR3 loop spans 13 amino acids. The chain's CDR3 is CASSAGRDTEAFF. CDR3 in DNA: TGTGCCAGCTCTGCGGGTCGGGACACTGAAGCTTTCTTT.

The chain links TRBV7-2 to TRBJ2-2, with D tentatively TRBD1 (7 bases). The CDR3 is 15 residues long. Trimming removed 3 bases from V and 5 bases from J, with 13 bases in between. Germline V gene sequence: CDR1 SGHTA, CDR2 FQGNSA. The CDR3 nucleotides are TGTGCCAGCAGCTTGACAGGGCGGGGAACCGGGGAGCTGTTTTTT. Translated, it gives CASSLTGRGTGELFF.

The genes are TRBV5-8 and TRBJ2-2; 14 nucleotides agree with TRBD2. V lost 7 bases to trimming and J lost 9 bases; unmatched junction nucleotides: 8. The CDR3 runs to 15 residues. Germline lookup yields CDR1 SGHTS and CDR2 YDEGEE. The CDR3 DNA reads as TGTGCCAGCCCACCGGGACTAGCGGGAGTCAGGGAGCTGTTTTTT. This encodes CASPPGLAGVRELFF.

The rearrangement uses TRBV30 and TRBJ1-1, with D possibly matching TRBD1 (5 bases). The V gene lost 4 bases and the J gene lost 1 base, with 13 bases spanning the gap. CDR1 GTSNPN and CDR2 SVGIG come from the germline V gene (reference sequence). This CDR3 spans 14 amino acids. The CDR3 nucleotides are TGTGCCTGGAACCGGGACTTTCCGAACACTGAAGCTTTCTTT. This sequence encodes CAWNRDFPNTEAFF.

The chain employs TRBV28 and TRBJ1-1; D is uncertain. The CDR3 contains 13 residues. Germline CDR1 and CDR2: MDHEN and SYDVKM. V lost 3 bases and J 4 bases, leaving 9 bases between the germline ends. CDR3 amino acids: CASSFRGATEAFF. The CDR3 nucleotides read TGTGCCAGCAGTTTCCGGGGTGCCACTGAAGCTTTCTTT.